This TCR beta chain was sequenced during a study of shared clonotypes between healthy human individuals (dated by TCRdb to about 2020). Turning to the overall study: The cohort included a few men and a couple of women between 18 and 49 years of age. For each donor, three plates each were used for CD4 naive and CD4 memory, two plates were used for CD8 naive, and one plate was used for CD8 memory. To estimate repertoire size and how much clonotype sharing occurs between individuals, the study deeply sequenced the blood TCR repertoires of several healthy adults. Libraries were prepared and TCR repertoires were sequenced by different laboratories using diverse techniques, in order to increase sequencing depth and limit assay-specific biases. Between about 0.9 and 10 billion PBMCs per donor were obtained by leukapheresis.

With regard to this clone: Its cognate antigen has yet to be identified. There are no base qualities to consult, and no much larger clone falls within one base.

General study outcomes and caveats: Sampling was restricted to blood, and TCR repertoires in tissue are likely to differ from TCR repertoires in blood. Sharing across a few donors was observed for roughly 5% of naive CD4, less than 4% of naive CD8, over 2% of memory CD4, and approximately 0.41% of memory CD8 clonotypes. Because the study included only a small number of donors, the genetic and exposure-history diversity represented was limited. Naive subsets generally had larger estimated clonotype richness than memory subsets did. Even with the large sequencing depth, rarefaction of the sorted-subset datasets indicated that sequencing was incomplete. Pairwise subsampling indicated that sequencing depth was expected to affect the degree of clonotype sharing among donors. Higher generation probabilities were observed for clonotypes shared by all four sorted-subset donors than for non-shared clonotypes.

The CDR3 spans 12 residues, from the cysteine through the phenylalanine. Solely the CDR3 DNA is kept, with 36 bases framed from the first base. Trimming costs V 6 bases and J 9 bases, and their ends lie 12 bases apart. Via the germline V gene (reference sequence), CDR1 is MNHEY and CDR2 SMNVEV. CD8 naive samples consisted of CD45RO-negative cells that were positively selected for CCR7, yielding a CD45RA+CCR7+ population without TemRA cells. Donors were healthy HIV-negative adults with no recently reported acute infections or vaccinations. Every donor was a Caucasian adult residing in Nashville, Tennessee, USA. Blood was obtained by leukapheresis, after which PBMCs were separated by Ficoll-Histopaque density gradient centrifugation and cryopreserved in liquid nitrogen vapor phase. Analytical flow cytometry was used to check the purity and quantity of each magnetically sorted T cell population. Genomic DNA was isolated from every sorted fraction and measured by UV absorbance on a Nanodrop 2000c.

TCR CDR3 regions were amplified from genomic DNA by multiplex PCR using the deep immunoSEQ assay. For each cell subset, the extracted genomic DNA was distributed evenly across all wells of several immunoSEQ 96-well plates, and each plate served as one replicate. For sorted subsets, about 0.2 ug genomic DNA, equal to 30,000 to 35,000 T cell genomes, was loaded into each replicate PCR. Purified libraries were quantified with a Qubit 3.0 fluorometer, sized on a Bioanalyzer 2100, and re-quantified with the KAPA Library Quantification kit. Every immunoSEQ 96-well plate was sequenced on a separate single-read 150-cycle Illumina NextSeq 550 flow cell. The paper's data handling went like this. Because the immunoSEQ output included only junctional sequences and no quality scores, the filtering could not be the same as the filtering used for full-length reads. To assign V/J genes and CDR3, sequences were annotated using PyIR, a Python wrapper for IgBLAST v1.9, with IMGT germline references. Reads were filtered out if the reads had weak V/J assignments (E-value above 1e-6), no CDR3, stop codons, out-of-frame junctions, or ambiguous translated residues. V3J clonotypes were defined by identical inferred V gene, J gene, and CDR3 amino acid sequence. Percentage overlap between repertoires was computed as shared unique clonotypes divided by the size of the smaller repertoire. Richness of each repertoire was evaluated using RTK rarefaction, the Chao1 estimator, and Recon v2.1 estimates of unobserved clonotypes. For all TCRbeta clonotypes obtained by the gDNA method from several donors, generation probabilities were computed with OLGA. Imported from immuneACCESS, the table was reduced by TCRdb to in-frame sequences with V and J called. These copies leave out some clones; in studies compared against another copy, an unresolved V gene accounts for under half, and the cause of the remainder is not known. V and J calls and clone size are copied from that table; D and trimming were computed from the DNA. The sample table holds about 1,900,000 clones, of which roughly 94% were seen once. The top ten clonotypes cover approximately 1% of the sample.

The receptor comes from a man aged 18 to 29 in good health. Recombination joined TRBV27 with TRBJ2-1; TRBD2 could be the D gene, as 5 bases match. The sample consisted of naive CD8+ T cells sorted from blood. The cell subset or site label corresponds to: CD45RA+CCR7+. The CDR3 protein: CASSQGLTEQFF. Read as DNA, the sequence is TGTGCCAGCAGCCAAGGACTGACTGAGCAGTTCTTC.